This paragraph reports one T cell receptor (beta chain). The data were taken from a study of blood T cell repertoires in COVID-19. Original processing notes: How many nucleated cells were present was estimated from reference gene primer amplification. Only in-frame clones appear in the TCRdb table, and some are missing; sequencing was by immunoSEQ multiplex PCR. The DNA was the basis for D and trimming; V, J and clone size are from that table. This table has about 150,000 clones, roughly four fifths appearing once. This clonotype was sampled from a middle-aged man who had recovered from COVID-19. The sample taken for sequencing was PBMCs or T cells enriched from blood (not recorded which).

The CDR3: CASSLRDRRGNQPQHF. As DNA, the CDR3 is TGTGCCAGCAGTTTGAGGGACAGAAGGGGCAATCAGCCCCAGCATTTT. The chain employs TRBV28 and TRBJ1-5, with 7 nucleotides matching TRBD1. CDR3 length: 16 residues. Germline V gene data show CDR1 as MDHEN and CDR2 as SYDVKM. Trimming took 3 bases from V and 2 from J; bases not matched to a gene: 7.